This T cell receptor beta chain was sequenced for a study of blood T cells in healthy people across ages. About the study: Template switching captured about one barcoded beta molecule per two T cells.

No fewer than 7 million PBMCs went into each sample. The sample holds one count of this clonotype. What it recognizes is unknown. Together with a sample-barcoded 5' primer, a J-beta primer mix was included in a second PCR lasting roughly 6 to 12 cycles. One entry per CDR3 protein, called by TCRdb with MiXCR from the 5' RACE reads. The sample lists fewer than 800,000 distinct CDR3 sequences, roughly 25% occurring once. Trimming at V came to 2 bases and at J to 2 bases, leaving 8 bases not matched to a gene. CDR3 length: 17 amino acids. Germline lookup yields CDR1 PRHDT and CDR2 FYEKMQ (reference sequence). The study's findings and limits: As age increased, TCR beta diversity per million T cells fell in a roughly linear fashion.

These data also featured in a second study, about T cells of mothers and their children. Per that paper: The authors found no persistent microchimeric T cell clones.

The sample taken for sequencing was blood. This TCR came from a boy aged 5-17 years in good health. The chain uses TRBV13 and TRBJ2-3, with 9 nucleotides matching TRBD2. This chain's CDR3 is CASSLSQPSGATDTQYF. As DNA, the CDR3 is TGTGCCAGCAGCTTATCCCAGCCTAGCGGGGCCACAGATACGCAGTATTTT.